These 3 T cell receptor beta chains came from one sample sequenced in a study of CD8 T cells in Susac syndrome (dated by TCRdb to 2018 to 2020). Libraries came from the immunoSEQ multiplex PCR assay. RNA was extracted with the RNeasy kit and roughly 0.45 to 1 ug was reverse transcribed using random hexamers. TCRdb cleaned the public reads at Q25 with fastp, built clones with MiXCR and kept in-frame beta chains. Duplicate CDR3 protein sequences are folded into a single record with the most common DNA and genes. Recorded for this sample are about 180,000 distinct CDR3 sequences; roughly 94% of them occurred a single time. The ten top clones hold 0.12% of the sample. The sequencing input was CD4+ T cells from PBMCs. These receptors came from a human donor with Susac syndrome.

The rearrangement uses TRBV29-1 and TRBJ2-1, with a weak D call TRBD1 (7 bases). The CDR3 is made up of 13 amino acids. Germline CDR1 SQVTM, CDR2 ANQGSEA. V lost 7 bases and J lost 6, with 16 bases in between. CDR3: CSGRQGGVNEQFF. CDR3 nucleotides: TGCAGCGGCCGACAGGGAGGTGTCAATGAGCAGTTCTTC.

The chain employs TRBV2 and TRBJ2-7; 10 bases fit TRBD1. CDR1 SNHLY and CDR2 FYNNEI come from the germline V gene. The CDR3 runs 14 residues. The J segment lost 2 bases and the V segment lost 4 bases, leaving 2 bases of the junction unmatched. The CDR3 spells CASSGQGAAYEQYF. The CDR3, as DNA: TGTGCCAGCAGTGGACAGGGGGCCGCCTACGAGCAGTACTTC.

The rearrangement uses TRBV7-2 and TRBJ2-3; the D is unclear. Germline V gives CDR1 SGHTA, CDR2 FQGNSA. This CDR3 spans 12 amino acids. The V end lost 5 bases, the J end lost 4 bases, and 7 bases lay between the germline ends. CDR3 protein: CASSRHSDTQYF. CDR3 sequence (DNA): TGTGCCAGCAGCCGACACTCAGATACGCAGTATTTT.